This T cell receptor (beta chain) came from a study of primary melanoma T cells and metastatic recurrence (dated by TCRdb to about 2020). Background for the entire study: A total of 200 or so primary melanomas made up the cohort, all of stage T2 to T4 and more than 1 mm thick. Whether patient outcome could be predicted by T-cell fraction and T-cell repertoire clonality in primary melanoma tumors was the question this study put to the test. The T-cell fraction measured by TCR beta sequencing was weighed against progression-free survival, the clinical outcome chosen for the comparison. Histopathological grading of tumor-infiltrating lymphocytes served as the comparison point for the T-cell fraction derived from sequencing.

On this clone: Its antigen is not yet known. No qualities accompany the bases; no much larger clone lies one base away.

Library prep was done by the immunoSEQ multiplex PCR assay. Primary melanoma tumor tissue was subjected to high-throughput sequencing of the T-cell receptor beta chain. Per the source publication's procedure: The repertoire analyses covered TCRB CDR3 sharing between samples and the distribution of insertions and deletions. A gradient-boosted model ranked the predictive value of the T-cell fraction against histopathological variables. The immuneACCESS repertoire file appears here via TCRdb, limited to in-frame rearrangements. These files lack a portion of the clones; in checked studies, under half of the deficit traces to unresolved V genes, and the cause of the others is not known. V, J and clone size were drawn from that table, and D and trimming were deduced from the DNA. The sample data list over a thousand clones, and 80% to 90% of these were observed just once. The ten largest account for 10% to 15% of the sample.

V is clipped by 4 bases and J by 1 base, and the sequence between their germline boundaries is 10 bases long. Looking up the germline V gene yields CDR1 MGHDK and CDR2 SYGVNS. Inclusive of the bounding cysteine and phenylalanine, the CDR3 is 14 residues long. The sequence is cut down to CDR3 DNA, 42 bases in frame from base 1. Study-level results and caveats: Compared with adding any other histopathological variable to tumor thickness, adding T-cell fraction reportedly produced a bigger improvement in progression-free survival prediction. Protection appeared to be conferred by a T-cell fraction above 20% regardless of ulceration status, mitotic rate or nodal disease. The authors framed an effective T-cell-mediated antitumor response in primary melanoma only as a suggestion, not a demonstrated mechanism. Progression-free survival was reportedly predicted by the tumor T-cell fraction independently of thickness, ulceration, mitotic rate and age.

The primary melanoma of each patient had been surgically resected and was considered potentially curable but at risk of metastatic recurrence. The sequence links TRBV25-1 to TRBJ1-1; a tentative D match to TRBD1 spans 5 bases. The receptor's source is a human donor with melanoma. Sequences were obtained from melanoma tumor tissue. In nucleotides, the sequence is TGTGCCAGCAGTGCCAGGGTACAGAACACTGAAGCTTTCTTT. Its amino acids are CASSARVQNTEAFF.